The 32 T cell receptor beta chains below come from one sample, sequenced in a study of T cell responses to AZD1222 COVID-19 vaccine. The repertoire was sequenced with immunoSEQ multiplex PCR; TCRdb's copy has only in-frame clones and lacks some. The data hold 96,000 or so clones, with 85% to 90% observed a single time. This specimen was peripheral blood, taken on day 0 of AZD1222 vaccination. The receptors were gathered from an adult in good health.

This clone appeared a single time. The chain uses TRBV25-1 and TRBJ2-3; D gene uncertain. Germline V gene data show CDR1 as MGHDK and CDR2 as SYGVNS. Trimming stripped 11 bases from V and 7 bases from J, with 10 bases between. The CDR3 spans 10 residues. The CDR3 sequence: CAAWGNTQYF. In nucleotides, the CDR3 is TGTGCCGCCTGGGGAAATACGCAGTATTTT. Using reference TRBV25-1 and TRBJ2-3 for the parts outside the CDR3, the full variable domain is EADIYQTPRYLVIGTGKKITLECSQTMGHDKMYWYQQDPGMELHLIHYSYGVNSTEKGDLSSESTVSRIRTEHFPLTLESARPSHTSQYLCAAWGNTQYFGPGTRLTVL.

This clone was observed once. In DNA, the CDR3 is TGTGCCAGCAGCTTAGTACGGGCCGGCCGGAAAGCGGACTACGAGCAGTACTTC. Residues: CASSLVRAGRKADYEQYF. V and J are TRBV11-3 and TRBJ2-7, with D perhaps TRBD2 (5 bases). The CDR3 has 18 residues. The germline CDR1 and CDR2 sequences are SGHNT and YENEEA. Trimming took 1 base from V and 3 from J, leaving 22 bases between them.

This chain joins TRBV9 and TRBJ2-1; 13 nucleotides line up with TRBD2. CDR1 is SGDLS, CDR2 YYNGEE, per germline. CDR3 length: 15 amino acids. The V segment lost 3 bases and the J segment 9 bases; nucleotides outside the gene matches: 6. CDR3 sequence: CASSDGTSGVSEQFF. The CDR3 nucleotides are TGTGCCAGCAGCGATGGGACTAGCGGGGTATCTGAGCAGTTCTTC.

The V and J genes are TRBV27 and TRBJ2-7; possible D gene TRBD2, 6 bases. CDR3 length: 13 amino acids. Per germline, CDR1 MNHEY and CDR2 SMNVEV (reference sequence). Deletions cut 7 bases from V and 6 bases from J, with 16 bases between. The CDR3: CASNPRAAGEQYF. CDR3 DNA: TGTGCCAGCAATCCCAGGGCAGCGGGCGAGCAGTACTTC.

This chain connects TRBV28 to TRBJ2-7, with D uncertain. CDR1 is MDHEN and CDR2 is SYDVKM in the germline V gene. The V and J ends lost 3 bases and 6 bases respectively, with 6 bases between them. This CDR3 contains 11 residues. CDR3 sequence (DNA): TGTGCCAGCAGTTTGGGCGGCGAGCAGTACTTC. Its protein is CASSLGGEQYF.

This clone was observed once. The chain employs TRBV18 and TRBJ1-4; D gene unclear. Germline lookup yields CDR1 KGHSH and CDR2 LQKENI. Trimming removed 0 bases from V and 3 bases from J, with 11 bases in between. This CDR3 has 16 residues. CDR3 amino acids: CASSPPARASNEKLFF. CDR3 nucleotides: TGTGCCAGCTCACCACCGGCGAGGGCGTCTAATGAAAAACTGTTTTTT.

The gene calls are TRBV30 and TRBJ1-3, with unresolved D. The CDR3 runs to 13 residues. Deletions cut 2 bases from V and 0 bases from J, with 5 bases between. CDR1 is GTSNPN and CDR2 is SVGIG in the germline V gene (reference sequence). The CDR3 here is CAWSTVSGNTIYF. The CDR3 nucleotides read TGTGCCTGGAGTACGGTCTCTGGAAACACCATATATTTT.

The chain links TRBV28 to TRBJ2-1; possible D gene TRBD1, 5 bases. CDR1 and CDR2 from the germline V gene are MDHEN and SYDVKM. The CDR3 sequence is 12 residues long. The V and J ends lost 5 bases and 10 bases respectively, with 12 bases between them. The CDR3: CASSPTVNEQFF. The DNA of the CDR3 is TGTGCCAGCAGTCCGACAGTCAACGAGCAGTTCTTC.

The gene calls are TRBV19 and TRBJ1-2, with a possible D match to TRBD1 (6 bases). The CDR3 length is 15 residues. Trimming removed 5 bases at V and 1 base at J, with 14 bases between. The germline V gene has CDR1 LNHDA and CDR2 SQIVND (reference sequence). The DNA of the CDR3 is TGTGCCAGTAGTCGGAGGGGGGTAAATAACTATGGCTACACCTTC. Translating gives CASSRRGVNNYGYTF. The full variable domain, with the rest looked up from reference TRBV19 and TRBJ1-2, is DGGITQSPKYLFRKEGQNVTLSCEQNLNHDAMYWYRQDPGQGLRLIYYSQIVNDFQKGDIAEGYSVSREKKESFPLTVTSAQKNPTAFYLCASSRRGVNNYGYTFGSGTRLTVV.

This chain links TRBV27 with TRBJ1-3, with 8 positions matching TRBD1. Germline V CDR1 and CDR2: MNHEY, SMNVEV (reference sequence). CDR3 length: 17 residues. With V trimmed by 5 bases and J by 0 bases, 9 bases remained unmatched. CDR3 residues: CASSPRGRIGSGNTIYF. The CDR3 DNA sequence: TGTGCCAGCAGTCCCAGGGGGCGGATCGGCTCTGGAAACACCATATATTTT.

The chain links TRBV7-8 to TRBJ2-1; perhaps D is TRBD1 or TRBD2 (5 bases each). The CDR3 spans 16 residues. The germline CDR1 and CDR2 sequences are SGHVS and FQNEAQ. Trimming stripped 4 bases from V and 9 bases from J, with 22 bases between. The CDR3 nucleotides read TGTGCCAGCAGCTCGACTACAAGGGGCCTAACGACTGAGCAGTTCTTC. It is translated as CASSSTTRGLTTEQFF.

This chain uses TRBV6-5 with TRBJ2-7, with TRBD1 identical over 7 bases. J was trimmed by 3 bases and V by 2 bases; bases with no gene match: 4. Germline-derived CDR1 and CDR2 are MNHEY and SVGAGI. The CDR3 is 14 residues long. This CDR3 is CASSYAGTVYEQYF. DNA for the CDR3: TGTGCCAGCAGTTACGCCGGGACAGTCTACGAGCAGTACTTC.

There are a few counts of this clone. The chain carries TRBV10-3 and TRBJ2-7, with D possibly being TRBD1 (5 bases). V was cut by 6 bases and J by 1 base, with 19 bases left in between. The CDR3 length is 16 residues. Germline CDR1 reads ENHRY; CDR2 reads SYGVKD. CDR3 sequence reads: CAISPVGDKGSYEQYF. CDR3 nucleotides: TGTGCCATCAGCCCGGTAGGGGATAAGGGGTCCTACGAGCAGTACTTC.

This chain links TRBV9 with TRBJ2-7; 11 bases agree with TRBD2. Germline loops: CDR1 SGDLS, CDR2 YYNGEE. The CDR3 runs to 15 residues. V lost 3 bases, J lost 1 base, and 3 bases stayed unmatched. For the CDR3, the DNA is TGTGCCAGCAGCGATGGGACTAGCGGTTCCTACGAGCAGTACTTC. It encodes CASSDGTSGSYEQYF.

This rearrangement joins TRBV2 to TRBJ2-3, with D unresolved. The V gene lost 5 bases and the J gene lost 0 bases, with 9 bases spanning the gap. This CDR3 is built from 14 residues. Germline V gives CDR1 SNHLY, CDR2 FYNNEI. The CDR3 reads CASSRQASTDTQYF. In DNA, the CDR3 is TGTGCCAGCAGTCGCCAAGCTAGCACAGATACGCAGTATTTT.

The rearrangement joins TRBV19 to TRBJ2-1; 12 bases match TRBD1. Trimming cost V 9 bases and J 4 bases; bases outside gene matches: 13. The CDR3 runs 17 residues. Germline values: CDR1 LNHDA, CDR2 SQIVND (reference sequence). In DNA, the CDR3 is TGTGCCAGCCGGGACAGGGGGCCTGGGGGGGCGTACAATGAGCAGTTCTTC. The encoded protein is CASRDRGPGGAYNEQFF.

This clone appeared a few times. This chain links TRBV7-9 with TRBJ2-7; D is undetermined. CDR3 length: 11 residues. Germline V gene data show CDR1 as SEHNR and CDR2 as FQNEAQ (reference sequence). Trimming took 4 bases from V and 2 from J, leaving 3 bases between them. The DNA of the CDR3 is TGTGCCAGCAGCTCCGCCTACGAGCAGTACTTC. It specifies CASSSAYEQYF.

V usage is TRBV4-1 and J usage is TRBJ1-4, with D possibly matching TRBD1 (5 bases). Trimming cost V 3 bases and J 8 bases, with 13 bases left between them. Germline CDR1 reads MGHRA; CDR2 reads YSYEKL. The CDR3 is made up of 14 amino acids. The CDR3 here is CASSQRDLREKLFF. In DNA form, the CDR3 reads TGCGCCAGCAGCCAGAGGGACTTGAGGGAAAAACTGTTTTTT.

This sequence joins TRBV4-1 and TRBJ2-1; 8 nucleotides line up with TRBD1. This CDR3 spans 15 amino acids. Trimming at V came to 3 bases and at J to 3 bases, leaving 4 bases not matched to a gene. Per the germline V gene, CDR1 is MGHRA and CDR2 is YSYEKL. In DNA form, the CDR3 reads TGCGCCAGCAGCCAGCTGGGACAGGTCTACAATGAGCAGTTCTTC. This encodes CASSQLGQVYNEQFF.

This rearrangement joins TRBV6-5 to TRBJ1-3, with 7 bases aligning to TRBD1. The CDR3 is 14 amino acids. CDR1 is MNHEY, CDR2 SVGAGI, per germline. The ends lost 4 bases at V and 1 base at J; junction bases unmatched: 1. The CDR3 sequence is CASSSTGSGNTIYF. The CDR3 region has the DNA TGTGCCAGCAGTTCGACAGGGTCTGGAAACACCATATATTTT.

V gene TRBV21-1 combines with J gene TRBJ2-1; the table gives TRBD2 as D, unverified against the DNA. TRBV21-1 is flagged as a pseudogene. This CDR3 region has 16 residues. CDR3 nucleotides: TGTGCCAGCAGCGTCCCGACTAGCGGGGGCTACAATGAGCAGTTCTTC. Protein: CASSVPTSGGYNEQFF.

The rearrangement joins TRBV4-1 to TRBJ2-1; D uncertain. The germline CDR1 and CDR2 sequences are MGHRA and YSYEKL. CDR3 size: 15 residues. V lost 0 bases to trimming and J lost 7 bases, with 13 bases between them. The DNA for the CDR3 is TGCGCCAGCAGCCAAGAAGACCGGGCCACTAATGAGCAGTTCTTC. Its protein product is CASSQEDRATNEQFF.

The chain recombines TRBV29-1 with TRBJ1-4; 8 bases are shared with TRBD1. V shed 4 bases and J 3 bases; nucleotides not matched to a gene: 10. The CDR3 spans 16 residues. CDR1 and CDR2 (germline): SQVTM, ANQGSEA. The CDR3 protein is CSVGGTGDTSNEKLFF. DNA of the CDR3: TGCAGCGTTGGGGGGACAGGCGACACTTCTAATGAAAAACTGTTTTTT.

The rearrangement joins TRBV28 to TRBJ2-1; D perhaps matches TRBD1 (5 bases). V was pared by 2 bases and J by 8 bases, with 16 bases between. CDR1 and CDR2 (germline): MDHEN, SYDVKM. The CDR3 has 15 residues. DNA for the CDR3: TGTGCCAGCAGTTTAGTCGCCAGGGCACGTGATGAGCAGTTCTTC. Residues: CASSLVARARDEQFF.

V is TRBV18 and J is TRBJ2-7; either TRBD1 or TRBD2 may supply D (5 bases each). There are 14 residues in the CDR3. V gave up 0 bases and J gave up 5 bases, with 11 bases separating them. CDR1 is KGHSH and CDR2 is LQKENI in the germline V gene. The CDR3: CASSPPSGRDEQYF. The CDR3, as DNA: TGTGCCAGCTCACCACCGAGCGGCAGGGACGAGCAGTACTTC.

The rearrangement links TRBV2 to TRBJ1-2, with D possibly TRBD1 on 5 matching bases. Germline V gene sequence: CDR1 SNHLY, CDR2 FYNNEI. Trimming cost V 7 bases and J 4 bases, with 13 bases left between them. The length of the CDR3 is 13 residues. The CDR3 protein is CASTGGPPYGYTF. CDR3 DNA: TGTGCCAGCACGGGGGGACCCCCCTATGGCTACACCTTC. The full variable domain, its missing parts supplied by reference TRBV2 and TRBJ1-2, is EPEVTQTPSHQVTQMGQEVILRCVPISNHLYFYWYRQILGQKVEFLVSFYNNEISEKSEIFDDQFSVERPDGSNFTLKIRSTKLEDSAMYFCASTGGPPYGYTFGSGTRLTVV.

The gene calls are TRBV25-1 and TRBJ2-3, with D maybe TRBD2 (5 bases). Deletions cut 1 base from V and 3 bases from J, with 8 bases between. This CDR3 is 14 amino acids long. In germline, CDR1 is MGHDK, CDR2 SYGVNS. CDR3: CASSELGGTDTQYF. DNA for the CDR3: TGTGCCAGCAGTGAATTGGGCGGGACAGATACGCAGTATTTT. The full variable domain, rest sourced from reference TRBV25-1 and TRBJ2-3, is EADIYQTPRYLVIGTGKKITLECSQTMGHDKMYWYQQDPGMELHLIHYSYGVNSTEKGDLSSESTVSRIRTEHFPLTLESARPSHTSQYLCASSELGGTDTQYFGPGTRLTVL.

CDR3 region: CASIQSGAWGPEAFF. As DNA, the CDR3 is TGTGCCAGCATCCAATCGGGGGCTTGGGGACCTGAAGCTTTCTTT. V usage is TRBV28 and J usage is TRBJ1-1; D possibly corresponds to TRBD1 (6 bases). Germline V CDR1 and CDR2: MDHEN, SYDVKM. The CDR3 covers 15 residues. The V and J ends lost 7 bases and 6 bases respectively, with 21 bases between them.

V is TRBV7-6 and J is TRBJ1-5, with 7 bases that match TRBD1. Germline CDR1 is SGHVS and CDR2 is FNYEAQ. Germline trimming cut 0 bases from V and 2 bases from J; bases unmatched to any gene: 7. The CDR3 consists of 17 residues. CDR3 residues: CASSLAPTGFGNQPQHF. Here the CDR3 DNA reads TGTGCCAGCAGCTTAGCTCCGACAGGGTTCGGCAATCAGCCCCAGCATTTT.

V usage is TRBV13 and J usage is TRBJ2-3; 11 positions agree with TRBD2. CDR1 and CDR2 from the germline V gene are PRHDT and FYEKMQ (reference sequence). J was trimmed by 5 bases and V by 0 bases; bases with no gene match: 1. The CDR3 extends over 15 amino acids. CDR3 sequence (DNA): TGTGCCAGCAGCTTAGGGCTAGCGGGGGGAGATACGCAGTATTTT. This translates into CASSLGLAGGDTQYF. The full variable domain, with the rest looked up from reference TRBV13 and TRBJ2-3, is AAGVIQSPRHLIKEKRETATLKCYPIPRHDTVYWYQQGPGQDPQFLISFYEKMQSDKGSIPDRFSAQQFSDYHSELNMSSLELGDSALYFCASSLGLAGGDTQYFGPGTRLTVL.

The chain combines TRBV4-1 with TRBJ2-6, with 11 bases identical to TRBD1. Germline values: CDR1 MGHRA, CDR2 YSYEKL. The trim removed 2 bases at V and 4 bases at J, leaving 10 bases unmatched. This CDR3 spans 19 amino acids. CDR3 sequence (DNA): TGCGCCAGCAGCCAACAAGCCGGGACAGGGGGGTTAGGGGCCAACGTCCTGACTTTC. Its protein is CASSQQAGTGGLGANVLTF.

The J gene is TRBJ1-1, the V gene TRBV5-4; D is unresolved. Germline V gene sequence: CDR1 SGHNT, CDR2 YYREEE (reference sequence). V dropped 6 bases and J dropped 1 base, with 19 bases sitting between them. The CDR3 runs 16 residues. Here the CDR3 reads CASTNPLRGSNTEAFF. In nucleotides, the CDR3 is TGTGCCAGCACCAACCCTTTACGAGGGTCGAACACTGAAGCTTTCTTT.